This is a list of T cell receptor beta chains from one sample in a study of blood T cell repertoires in COVID-19. The protocol was immunoSEQ multiplex PCR, while the TCRdb copy is restricted to in-frame clones and leaves out a portion. Here the sample spans 90,000 to 120,000 clones, around four fifths being singletons. Source material: peripheral blood. These receptors all come from a man between 70 and 80 years old with acute or convalescent COVID-19. Each CDR3 is given with its conserved first and last residue.

v_gene | CDR3aa
TRBV5-1 | CASSKGQGDYGYTF
TRBV5-1 | CASSRLGQEDQPQHF
TRBV5-1 | CASSLDLGPNTEAFF
TRBV7-6 | CASSLRNSQMNTEAFF
TRBV5-1 | CATHHGQGASGELFF
TRBV7-3 | CASSPQAAGPTARELFF
TRBV6-5 | CASNRQGGLGGYTF
TRBV27 | CASSPKTGVGYTF
TRBV7-6 | CASSLAGTGAYEQYF
TRBV6-5 | CASSYTSGTNEKLFF
TRBV4-3 | CASSHLRGGAPTEAFF
TRBV19 | CASSTGQNTEAFF
TRBV19 | CASSIVGQPNTGELFF
TRBV10-2 | CASSDSGAWDTQYF
TRBV5-6 | CASRRTGGGSPLHF
TRBV27 | CASSPSGGSSYNEQFF
TRBV27 | CASSPGGIRRTEAFF
TRBV2 | CASTLQAEAFF
TRBV5-1 | CASSLMTDHITSNYGYTF
TRBV19 | CASSTRRYQETQYF
TRBV7-2 | CASSPLGGQGLDGYTF
TRBV6-5 | CASSYSQGDDQPQHF
TRBV29-1 | CSVQDRADTQPQHF
TRBV12-3/TRBV12-4 | CASSRGATQYF
TRBV7-9 | CASSFPGGGLGTEQYF
TRBV28 | CASSLRQSWGYTF
TRBV15 | CATSESGAFGGTF